The rows below give T cell receptor beta chains drawn from one sample of a study of early T cells in non-severe SARS-CoV-2 infection. TCRdb analysed the 5' RACE reads with MiXCR anew, one entry per CDR3 protein. The sample records 110,000 or so distinct CDR3 sequences, 12% being singletons. Input material: whole blood. The origin of the receptors is an adult who was a healthcare worker with PCR-confirmed SARS-CoV-2 infection or an uninfected control (not recorded which). Each CDR3 is given with its conserved first and last residue. A D gene is named only where the DNA matches it firmly. Not all rows give a size; the values are once, few, many and, for expanded clones, a class.

13	TRBV14	TRBJ2-7	TRBD1	many	CASSPGQGYEQYF	TGTGCCAGCAGCCCGGGACAGGGCTACGAGCAGTACTTC
14	TRBV29-1	TRBJ1-1	TRBD1	many	CSVGTGTRNTEAFF	TGCAGCGTTGGGACAGGGACGCGGAACACTGAAGCTTTCTTT
12	TRBV27	TRBJ2-5	.	.	CASSPNQETQYF	TGTGCCAGCAGTCCTAACCAAGAGACCCAGTACTTC
16	TRBV27	TRBJ1-1	.	many	CASSLTPFTVYTEAFF	TGTGCCAGCAGTCTTACCCCTTTTACAGTGTACACTGAAGCTTTCTTT
11	TRBV29-1	TRBJ2-4	TRBD1	many	CSVDRGNIQYF	TGCAGCGTTGACAGGGGGAACATTCAGTACTTC
13	TRBV11-3	TRBJ1-1	.	few	CASSLDLGLSAFF	TGTGCCAGCAGCTTAGATTTGGGGTTGAGTGCTTTCTTT
17	TRBV5-1	TRBJ2-1	.	.	CASSLAPGAGAGDEQFF	TGCGCCAGCAGCTTGGCCCCCGGGGCGGGGGCGGGAGATGAGCAGTTCTTC
12	TRBV28	TRBJ2-7	.	.	CASSSGTQELYF	TGTGCCAGCAGTTCCGGGACACAGGAGCTCTACTTC
13	TRBV7-8	TRBJ2-5	.	.	CASSLDRVETQYF	TGTGCCAGCAGCTTAGACAGGGTCGAGACCCAGTACTTC
15	TRBV6-1	TRBJ2-1	TRBD1	.	CASTIDRGGYNEQFF	TGTGCCAGCACCATTGACAGGGGGGGGTACAATGAGCAGTTCTTC
15	TRBV7-6	TRBJ2-7	.	many	CASSLGGLSSYEQYF	TGTGCCAGCAGCTTGGGGGGCTTGAGCTCCTACGAGCAGTACTTC
18	TRBV7-2	TRBJ2-3	TRBD2	.	CASSLAALAGGRADTQYF	TGTGCCAGCAGCTTAGCGGCCCTGGCGGGGGGGAGGGCAGATACGCAGTATTTT
16	TRBV20-1	TRBJ2-1	.	few	CSARRSAGAPLGEQFF	TGCAGTGCTAGACGCTCCGCGGGGGCCCCCCTCGGGGAGCAGTTCTTC
14	TRBV28	TRBJ2-3	TRBD2	few	CASTGAGWTDTQYF	TGTGCCAGCACTGGAGCGGGGTGGACAGATACGCAGTATTTT
16	TRBV4-1	TRBJ1-3	TRBD1	many	CASSQDGTASGNTIYF	TGCGCCAGCAGCCAGGACGGGACAGCCTCTGGAAACACCATATATTTT
14	TRBV20-1	TRBJ1-4	TRBD1	many	CSAGGQGLREKLFF	TGCAGTGCTGGGGGACAGGGGTTGAGAGAAAAACTGTTTTTT
18	TRBV3-1	TRBJ2-1	TRBD2	.	CASSQGRTSGGTYNEQFF	TGTGCCAGCAGCCAAGGAAGGACTAGCGGGGGAACCTACAATGAGCAGTTCTTC
15	TRBV5-5	TRBJ1-1	.	many	CASSPFDSLNTEAFF	TGTGCCAGCAGCCCGTTCGACAGCCTGAACACTGAAGCTTTCTTT
15	TRBV6-6	TRBJ2-5	.	few	CASSYRVLGQETQYF	TGTGCCAGCAGTTACAGGGTTCTGGGGCAAGAGACCCAGTACTTC
14	TRBV25-1	TRBJ2-3	.	few	CASSEPGTPHTQYF	TGTGCCAGCAGTGAACCTGGGACCCCCCATACGCAGTATTTT
16	TRBV10-3	TRBJ1-3	TRBD1	many	CAISAATGGSGNTIYF	TGTGCCATCAGTGCGGCAACAGGGGGCTCTGGAAACACCATATATTTT
14	TRBV30	TRBJ1-6	.	.	CAWRRRAGDSPLHF	TGTGCCTGGAGGCGAAGGGCGGGTGATTCACCCCTCCACTTT
15	TRBV5-5	TRBJ1-1	.	few	CASSFRLVDGTEAFF	TGTGCCAGCAGCTTTAGGCTGGTGGACGGAACTGAAGCTTTCTTT
14	TRBV12-3/TRBV12-4	TRBJ1-1	TRBD1	.	CASRPGQFNTEVFF	TGTGCCAGCAGGCCGGGACAGTTTAACACTGAAGTTTTCTTT
14	TRBV12-3/TRBV12-4	TRBJ1-1	.	few	CASGLRQGRTEAFF	TGTGCCAGCGGGCTACGGCAGGGGCGAACTGAAGCTTTCTTT
16	TRBV12-3/TRBV12-4	TRBJ2-1	TRBD2	few	CASSLAHGGRLSEQFF	TGTGCCAGCAGTTTAGCGCATGGCGGGAGGTTGAGTGAGCAGTTCTTC
16	TRBV27	TRBJ1-3	.	many	CASSLNQVSSGNTIYF	TGTGCCAGCAGCCTCAACCAGGTCTCCTCTGGAAACACCATATATTTT
16	TRBV20-1	TRBJ1-1	.	many	CSARVRTSLMNTEAFF	TGCAGTGCTAGAGTACGTACTAGCCTAATGAACACTGAAGCTTTCTTT
15	TRBV19	TRBJ2-1	.	.	CASSINPRGYNEQFF	TGTGCCAGTAGTATAAACCCTCGGGGGTACAATGAGCAGTTCTTC
13	TRBV27	TRBJ2-3	.	many	CASSPRDGSRGYF	TGTGCCAGCAGTCCCCGAGACGGGTCGCGTGGGTATTTT
12	TRBV5-6	TRBJ2-3	.	many	CASSRFTDTQYF	TGTGCCAGCAGCCGTTTCACAGATACGCAGTATTTT
13	TRBV20-1	TRBJ1-2	TRBD1	.	CSATFGQGHGYTF	TGCAGTGCTACGTTTGGACAGGGCCATGGCTACACCTTC
13	TRBV12-3/TRBV12-4	TRBJ1-1	.	few	CASSFIQGGEAFF	TGTGCCAGCAGTTTTATACAGGGAGGGGAAGCTTTCTTT
17	TRBV6-5	TRBJ2-3	.	.	CASSYSGPRKEADTQYF	TGTGCCAGCAGTTACTCCGGGCCTCGGAAAGAGGCAGATACGCAGTATTTT
13	TRBV6-5	TRBJ1-6	.	.	CASSPEHNSPLHF	TGTGCCAGCAGTCCCGAGCATAATTCACCCCTCCACTTT
17	TRBV14	TRBJ2-5	.	few	CASSQARLDRTGETQYF	TGTGCCAGCAGCCAAGCACGTTTAGACAGGACTGGGGAGACCCAGTACTTC
15	TRBV5-1	TRBJ2-5	TRBD2	many	CASSLLAGSQETQYF	TGCGCCAGCAGCTTACTAGCGGGATCCCAAGAGACCCAGTACTTC
18	TRBV7-2	TRBJ2-3	TRBD2	few	CASSLRHKRGGGTDTQYF	TGTGCCAGCAGCTTAAGGCATAAGCGGGGAGGTGGCACAGATACGCAGTATTTT
18	TRBV9	TRBJ2-3	.	few	CASSVDPSGGGARDTQYF	TGTGCCAGCAGCGTAGACCCCAGTGGTGGGGGGGCCCGAGATACGCAGTATTTT
14	TRBV20-1	TRBJ2-1	.	few	CSARDWRNYNEQFF	TGCAGTGCTAGAGATTGGCGGAACTACAATGAGCAGTTCTTC
14	TRBV7-9	TRBJ2-5	.	.	CASSTSQGLQTQYF	TGTGCCAGCAGCACCTCCCAGGGGCTGCAGACCCAGTACTTC
15	TRBV28	TRBJ2-7	TRBD1	.	CASSLWGQGFYEQYF	TGTGCCAGCAGTTTATGGGGACAGGGTTTCTACGAGCAGTACTTC
15	TRBV18	TRBJ2-2	.	.	CASSPTGANTGELFF	TGTGCCAGCTCACCAACCGGGGCGAACACCGGGGAGCTGTTTTTT
14	TRBV6-1	TRBJ2-3	TRBD2	few	CATTALAGDGTQYF	TGTGCCACGACCGCTCTAGCGGGAGATGGTACGCAGTATTTT
11	TRBV29-1	TRBJ2-7	.	few	CSGLTGNEQYF	TGCAGCGGACTAACAGGAAACGAGCAGTACTTC
14	TRBV12-3/TRBV12-4	TRBJ2-7	TRBD2	few	CASSKAGGTYEQYF	TGTGCCAGCAGTAAAGCGGGAGGAACCTACGAGCAGTACTTC
14	TRBV6-6	TRBJ2-3	TRBD2	many	CASTQAGGGDTQYF	TGTGCCAGCACTCAAGCGGGAGGGGGGGATACGCAGTATTTT
15	TRBV11-1	TRBJ2-1	TRBD2	many	CASSRTSPFGDEQFF	TGTGCCAGCAGTCGGACTAGCCCCTTTGGCGATGAGCAGTTCTTC
16	TRBV15	TRBJ1-2	.	few	CATSQPIWGEGYGYTF	TGTGCCACCAGCCAACCTATATGGGGGGAAGGCTATGGCTACACCTTC
15	TRBV14	TRBJ1-4	.	many	CASSQERGRTEKLFF	TGTGCCAGCAGCCAAGAACGGGGGAGGACTGAAAAACTGTTTTTT
16	TRBV19	TRBJ1-5	.	many	CASSIEWGRPNQPQHF	TGTGCCAGTAGTATAGAGTGGGGGAGACCCAATCAGCCCCAGCATTTT
16	TRBV7-9	TRBJ1-5	TRBD1	few	CASSPGRRGYLQPQHF	TGTGCCAGCAGCCCCGGACGCAGGGGGTATTTGCAGCCCCAGCATTTT